This T cell receptor (beta chain) was documented in a study of beta chain features in type 1 diabetes. Trimming removed 2 bases at V and 4 bases at J, with 12 bases between. Germline values: CDR1 SGHTA, CDR2 FQGNSA. This CDR3 comprises 15 residues. This clone was seen a few times. Its antigen is as yet unknown. General study findings and limits: Patients' naive, central memory and Treg TCRB repertoires seemed closer to one another than those of healthy donors.

Sequenced material consisted of expressed TCRB transcripts (all of the isolated RNA was reverse transcribed). Naive, central memory and regulatory T cell samples came to a mean of roughly 3.9 million reads. Generated by immunoSEQ multiplex PCR, the TCRdb table keeps only in-frame clones and is missing some. The table records 970,000 or so clones, roughly a sixth of them present only once. J is TRBJ2-1 and V is TRBV7-2; unclear D gene. This TCR was sampled from a woman in her late teens or twenties in good health. Sequencing was done on a sample of naive CD4+ T cells from blood. The CDR3 protein is CASSLLANLYNEQFF. The CDR3, as DNA: TGTGCCAGCAGCTTATTGGCTAACCTATACAATGAGCAGTTCTTC.